This TCR beta chain was identified in a study of shared clonotypes between healthy human individuals. Looked up from germline, CDR1 is LNHDA and CDR2 is SQIVND (reference sequence). This CDR3 contains 14 residues. Trimming left V 2 bases short and J 4 bases short, with 11 bases between. Sequencing used immunoSEQ multiplex PCR; TCRdb keeps in-frame clones, though not all of them. In the table there are millions of clones, more than 80% of which are singletons. There are a few counts of this clone. The antigen is unknown. At the DNA level, this CDR3 is encoded by other sequences in the same sample as well. Adult donors, all healthy and HIV-negative, had no recent acute infections or vaccinations. The split of CD4+ cells yielded CD45RA+ naive and CD45RA-negative memory subsets. Study-level findings and limits: A generally larger estimated richness was seen in naive subsets than in memory subsets.

V and J are TRBV19 and TRBJ1-1, with D unresolved. This receptor was obtained from a man younger than 35 in good health. Some clones in this sample may be carry-over from other donors' samples. Sequencing was carried out using naive CD4+ T cells from PBMCs. Subset given: CD45RA+ positively selected. The CDR3 here is CASSIRGGGTEAFF. The CDR3 bases are TGTGCCAGTAGTATACGGGGAGGCGGCACTGAAGCTTTCTTT.